This T cell receptor (beta chain) derives from a study of monozygotic twins with inflammatory bowel disease. Study observations and caveats: IBD patients had lower TCRbeta diversity (inverse Simpson) than healthy co-twins.

Total RNA amounting to about 3,500 ng went into each TCR library. Molecular identifiers with 6-nucleotide sample barcodes were added during cDNA synthesis via template switching. TCRdb re-called the 5' RACE reads and shows each CDR3 protein once, DNA omitted. The sample totals fewer than 550,000 distinct CDR3 sequences. The CDR3 totals 13 residues. CDR1 is SGHTA and CDR2 is FQGTGA in the germline V gene. In the case of this clonotype: The antigen is not known.

Sequencing was done on a sample of blood. The receptor comes from a human donor with ulcerative colitis or Crohn's disease, or a healthy co-twin of an affected twin (not recorded which). The V and J genes are TRBV7-3 and TRBJ2-5. The chain's CDR3 is CASSYGIEETQYF.